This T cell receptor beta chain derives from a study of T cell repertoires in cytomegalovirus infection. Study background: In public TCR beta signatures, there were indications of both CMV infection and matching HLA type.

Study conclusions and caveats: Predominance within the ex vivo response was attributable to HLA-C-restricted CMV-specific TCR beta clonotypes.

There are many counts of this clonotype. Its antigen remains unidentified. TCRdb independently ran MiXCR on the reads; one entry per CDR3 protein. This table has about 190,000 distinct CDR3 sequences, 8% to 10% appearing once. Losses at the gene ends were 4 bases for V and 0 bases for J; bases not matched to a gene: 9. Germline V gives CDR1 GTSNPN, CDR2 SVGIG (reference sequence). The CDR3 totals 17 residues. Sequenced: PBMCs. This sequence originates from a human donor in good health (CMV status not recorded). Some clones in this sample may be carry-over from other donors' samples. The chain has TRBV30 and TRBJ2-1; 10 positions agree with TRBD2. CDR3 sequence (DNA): TGTGCCTGGATTGGGGCTAGCGGGGGTCGCTCCTACAATGAGCAGTTCTTC. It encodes CAWIGASGGRSYNEQFF. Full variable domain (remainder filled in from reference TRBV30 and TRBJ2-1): SQTIHQWPATLVQPVGSPLSLECTVEGTSNPNLYWYRQAAGRGLQLLFYSVGIGQISSEVPQNLSASRPQDRQFILSSKKLLLSDSGFYLCAWIGASGGRSYNEQFFGPGTRLTVL.